The T cell receptor beta chain described here comes from a study of blood T cell repertoires in COVID-19. Study information: T cells, B-cell-depleted T cells, or PBMCs provided the cDNA or gDNA that served as material.

This clone was observed a single time. The protocol was immunoSEQ multiplex PCR, while the TCRdb copy is restricted to in-frame clones and leaves out a portion. The repertoire includes about 170,000 clones, approximately 92% of them detected once, and around 4.6% sits in the top ten. This receptor was identified in a young man with COVID-19, enrolled during active disease. Source material: peripheral blood.

As DNA, the CDR3 is TGTGCCAGCAGTCCTACAGGGGATACGCAGTATTTT. Its protein is CASSPTGDTQYF. The V and J genes are TRBV12-3 or TRBV12-4 and TRBJ2-3, with D possibly being TRBD1 (6 bases). Trimming took off 5 bases at V and 6 bases at J, with 9 bases between the two ends. The CDR3 runs to 12 residues.